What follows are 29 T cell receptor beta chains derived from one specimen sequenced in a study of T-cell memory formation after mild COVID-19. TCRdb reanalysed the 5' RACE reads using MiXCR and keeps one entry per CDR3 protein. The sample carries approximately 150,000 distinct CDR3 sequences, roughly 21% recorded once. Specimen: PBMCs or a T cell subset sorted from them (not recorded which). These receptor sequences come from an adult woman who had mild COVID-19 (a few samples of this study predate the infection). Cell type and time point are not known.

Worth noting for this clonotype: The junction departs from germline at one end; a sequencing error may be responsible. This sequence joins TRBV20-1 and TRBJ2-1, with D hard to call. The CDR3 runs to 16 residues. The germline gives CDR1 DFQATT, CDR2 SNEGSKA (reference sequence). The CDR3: CSARRSVGLTYNEQSF. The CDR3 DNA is TGCAGTGCTAGAAGGAGCGTAGGCCTTACCTACAATGAGCAGTCCTTC.

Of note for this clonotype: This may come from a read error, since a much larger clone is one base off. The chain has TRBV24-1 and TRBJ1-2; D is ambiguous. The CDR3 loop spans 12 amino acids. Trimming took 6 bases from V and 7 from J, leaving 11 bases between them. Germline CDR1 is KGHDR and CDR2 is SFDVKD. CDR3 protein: CATSSQDCGYTF. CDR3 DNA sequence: TGTGCCACCAGTAGCCAGGACTGTGGCTACACCTTC.

CDR3 DNA: TGCGCCAGCGGGGGACTAGCGGGAGGGGGCCCAGATACGCAGTATTTT. Translation gives CASGGLAGGGPDTQYF. V is TRBV10-2 and J is TRBJ2-3; TRBD2 agrees at 16 bases. This CDR3 has 16 residues. The V and J ends lost 8 bases and 4 bases, in that order; junction bases with no gene match: 6. Germline loops: CDR1 WSHSY, CDR2 SAAADI.

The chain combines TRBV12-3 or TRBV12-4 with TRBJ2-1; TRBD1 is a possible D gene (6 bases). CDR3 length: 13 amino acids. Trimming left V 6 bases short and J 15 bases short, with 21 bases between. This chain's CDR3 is CASSRPETGRLFF. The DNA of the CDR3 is TGTGCCAGCAGCCGCCCTGAGACAGGCCGGTTGTTCTTC.

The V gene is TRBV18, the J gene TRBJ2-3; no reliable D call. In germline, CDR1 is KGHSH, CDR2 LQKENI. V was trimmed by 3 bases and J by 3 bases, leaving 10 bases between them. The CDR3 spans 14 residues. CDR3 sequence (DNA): TGTGCCAGCTCACCCGTTCATGGTACAGATACGCAGTATTTT. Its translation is CASSPVHGTDTQYF.

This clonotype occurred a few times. DNA for the CDR3: TGTGCCAGCAGCTTGGAACAAAGCTATGGCTACACCTTC. Translation: CASSLEQSYGYTF. This rearrangement joins TRBV5-6 to TRBJ1-2; D not certain. Germline values: CDR1 SGHDT, CDR2 YYEEEE. V was cut by 0 bases and J by 4 bases, with 7 bases left in between. This CDR3 region has 13 residues.

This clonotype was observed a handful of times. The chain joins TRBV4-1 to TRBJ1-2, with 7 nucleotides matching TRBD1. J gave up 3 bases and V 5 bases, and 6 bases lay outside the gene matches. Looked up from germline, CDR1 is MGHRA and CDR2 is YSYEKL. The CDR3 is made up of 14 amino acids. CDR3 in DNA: TGCGCCAGCAGCGGGACAGCTGGGCACTATGGCTACACCTTC. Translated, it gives CASSGTAGHYGYTF.

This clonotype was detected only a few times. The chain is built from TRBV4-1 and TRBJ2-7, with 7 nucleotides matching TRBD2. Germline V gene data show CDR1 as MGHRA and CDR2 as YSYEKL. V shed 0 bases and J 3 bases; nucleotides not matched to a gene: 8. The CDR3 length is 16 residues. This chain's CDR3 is CASSQDRGRGNYEQYF. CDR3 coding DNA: TGCGCCAGCAGCCAAGATCGGGGGAGGGGCAACTACGAGCAGTACTTC.

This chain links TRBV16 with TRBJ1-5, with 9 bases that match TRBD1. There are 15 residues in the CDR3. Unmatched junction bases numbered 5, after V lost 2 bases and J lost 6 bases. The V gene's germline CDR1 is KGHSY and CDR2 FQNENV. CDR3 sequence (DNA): TGTGCCAGCAGCCAACAGGGACAGGGAATTCAGCCCCAGCATTTT. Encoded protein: CASSQQGQGIQPQHF.

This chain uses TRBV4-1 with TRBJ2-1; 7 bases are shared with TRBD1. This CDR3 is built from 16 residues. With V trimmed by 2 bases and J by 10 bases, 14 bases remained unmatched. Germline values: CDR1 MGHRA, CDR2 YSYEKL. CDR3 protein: CASSQSGTARLDEQFF. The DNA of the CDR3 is TGCGCCAGCAGCCAATCCGGGACAGCCAGATTAGACGAGCAGTTCTTC.

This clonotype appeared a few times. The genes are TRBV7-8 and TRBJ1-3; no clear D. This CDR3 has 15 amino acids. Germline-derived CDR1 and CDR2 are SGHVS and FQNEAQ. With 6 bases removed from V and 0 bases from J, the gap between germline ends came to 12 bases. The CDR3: CASRQLGSSGNTIYF. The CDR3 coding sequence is TGTGCCAGCAGACAACTCGGGAGCTCTGGAAACACCATATATTTT. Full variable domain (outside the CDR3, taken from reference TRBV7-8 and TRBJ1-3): GAGVSQSPRYKVAKRGQDVALRCDPISGHVSLFWYQQALGQGPEFLTYFQNEAQLDKSGLPSDRFFAERPEGSVSTLKIQRTQQEDSAVYLCASRQLGSSGNTIYFGEGSWLTVV.

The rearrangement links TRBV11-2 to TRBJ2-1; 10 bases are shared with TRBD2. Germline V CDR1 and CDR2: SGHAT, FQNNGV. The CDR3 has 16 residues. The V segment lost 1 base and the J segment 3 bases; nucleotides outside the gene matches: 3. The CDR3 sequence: CASSLGGTSVYNEQFF. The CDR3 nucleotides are TGTGCCAGCAGCTTAGGAGGGACTAGCGTCTACAATGAGCAGTTCTTC.

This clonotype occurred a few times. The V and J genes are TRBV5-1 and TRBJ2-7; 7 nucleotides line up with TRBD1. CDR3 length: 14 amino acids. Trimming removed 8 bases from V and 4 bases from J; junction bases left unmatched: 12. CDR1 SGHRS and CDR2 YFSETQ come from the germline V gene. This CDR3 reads CASSTGTAQYEQYF. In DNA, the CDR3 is TGCGCCAGTTCGACGGGGACAGCCCAGTACGAGCAGTACTTC.

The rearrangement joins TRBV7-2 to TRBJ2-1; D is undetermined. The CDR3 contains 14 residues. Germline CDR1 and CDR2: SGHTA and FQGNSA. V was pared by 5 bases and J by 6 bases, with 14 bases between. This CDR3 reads CASSVSPLGNEQFF. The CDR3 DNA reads TGTGCCAGCAGCGTCTCTCCCCTCGGCAATGAGCAGTTCTTC.

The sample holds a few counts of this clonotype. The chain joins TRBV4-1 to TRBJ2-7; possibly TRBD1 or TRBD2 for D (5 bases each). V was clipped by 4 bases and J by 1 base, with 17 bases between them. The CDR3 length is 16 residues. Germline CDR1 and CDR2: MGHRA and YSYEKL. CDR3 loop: CASSRLAPGLSYEQYF. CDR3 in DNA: TGCGCCAGCAGCCGACTGGCCCCGGGGCTATCCTACGAGCAGTACTTC.

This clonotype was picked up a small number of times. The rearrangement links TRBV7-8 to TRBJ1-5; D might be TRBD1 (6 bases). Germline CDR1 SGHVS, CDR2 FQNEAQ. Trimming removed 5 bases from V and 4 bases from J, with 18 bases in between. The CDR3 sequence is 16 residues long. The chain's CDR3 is CASSLYRHTGNQPQHF. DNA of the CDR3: TGTGCCAGCAGCCTGTACCGCCATACAGGGAATCAGCCCCAGCATTTT.

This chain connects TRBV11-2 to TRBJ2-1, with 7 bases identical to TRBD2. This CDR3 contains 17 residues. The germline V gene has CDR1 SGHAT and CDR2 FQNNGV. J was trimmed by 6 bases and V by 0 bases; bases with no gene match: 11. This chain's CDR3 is CASSLDWAGASVNEQFF. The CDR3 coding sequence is TGTGCCAGCAGCTTAGATTGGGCGGGAGCCTCTGTCAATGAGCAGTTCTTC.

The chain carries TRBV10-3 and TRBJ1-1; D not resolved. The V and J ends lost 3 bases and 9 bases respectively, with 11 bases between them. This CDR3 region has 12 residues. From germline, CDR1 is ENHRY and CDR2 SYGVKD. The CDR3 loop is CAISDRAGQAFF. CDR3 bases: TGTGCCATCAGTGACCGAGCCGGTCAAGCTTTCTTT.

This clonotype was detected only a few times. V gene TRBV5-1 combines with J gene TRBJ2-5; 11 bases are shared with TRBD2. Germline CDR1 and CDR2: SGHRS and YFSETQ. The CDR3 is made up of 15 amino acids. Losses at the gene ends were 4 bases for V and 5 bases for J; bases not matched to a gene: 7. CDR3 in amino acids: CASSPGTSGSETQYF. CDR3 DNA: TGCGCCAGCAGCCCAGGAACTAGCGGGAGTGAGACCCAGTACTTC. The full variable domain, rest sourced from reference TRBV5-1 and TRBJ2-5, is KAGVTQTPRYLIKTRGQQVTLSCSPISGHRSVSWYQQTPGQGLQFLFEYFSETQRNKGNFPGRFSGRQFSNSRSEMNVSTLELGDSALYLCASSPGTSGSETQYFGPGTRLLVL.

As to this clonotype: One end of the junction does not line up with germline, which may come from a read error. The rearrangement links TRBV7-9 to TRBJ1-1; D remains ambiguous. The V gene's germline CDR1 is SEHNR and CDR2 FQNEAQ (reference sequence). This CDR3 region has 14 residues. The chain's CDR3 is CASSLDGKNTEDFF. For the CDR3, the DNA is TGTGCCAGCAGCTTAGACGGGAAGAACACTGAAGATTTCTTT. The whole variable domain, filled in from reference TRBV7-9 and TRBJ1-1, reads DTGVSQNPRHKITKRGQNVTFRCDPISEHNRLYWYRQTLGQGPEFLTYFQNEAQLEKSRLLSDRFSAERPKGSFSTLEIQRTEQGDSAMYLCASSLDGKNTEDFFGQGTRLTVV.

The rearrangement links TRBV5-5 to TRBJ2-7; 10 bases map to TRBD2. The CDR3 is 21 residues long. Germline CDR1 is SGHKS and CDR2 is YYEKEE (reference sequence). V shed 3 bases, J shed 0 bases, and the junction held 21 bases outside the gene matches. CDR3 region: CASSYEAGGFLAGAVSYEQYF. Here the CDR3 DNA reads TGTGCCAGCAGCTACGAGGCGGGTGGGTTCCTAGCGGGAGCCGTCTCCTACGAGCAGTACTTC.

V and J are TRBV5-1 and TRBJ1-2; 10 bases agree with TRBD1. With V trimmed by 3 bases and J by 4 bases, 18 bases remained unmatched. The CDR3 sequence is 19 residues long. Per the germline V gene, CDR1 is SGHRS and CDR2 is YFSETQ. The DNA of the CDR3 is TGCGCCAGCAGCTCCGGGACAGGGGAGCCTCTTGGGACTTCCTATGGCTACACCTTC. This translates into CASSSGTGEPLGTSYGYTF.

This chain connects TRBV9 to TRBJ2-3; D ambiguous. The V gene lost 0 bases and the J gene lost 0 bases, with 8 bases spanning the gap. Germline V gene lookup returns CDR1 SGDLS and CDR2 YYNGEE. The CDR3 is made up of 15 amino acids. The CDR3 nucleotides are TGTGCCAGCAGCGTAGAACAGCTTAGCACAGATACGCAGTATTTT. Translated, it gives CASSVEQLSTDTQYF.

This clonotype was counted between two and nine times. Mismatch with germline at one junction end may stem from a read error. CDR3 in amino acids: CASSLALYYEQYF. The CDR3 nucleotides are TGTGCTAGCAGCTTAGCGTTATACTACGAGCAGTACTTC. V usage is TRBV7-7 and J usage is TRBJ2-7; weak D call: TRBD2 (5 bases). This CDR3 region has 13 residues. Germline V lookup: CDR1 SSHAT, CDR2 FNYEAQ (reference sequence).

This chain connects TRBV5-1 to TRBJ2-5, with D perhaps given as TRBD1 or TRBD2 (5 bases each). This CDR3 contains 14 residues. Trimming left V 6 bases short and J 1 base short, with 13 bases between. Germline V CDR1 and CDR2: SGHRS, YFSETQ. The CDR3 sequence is CASTGGSAQETQYF. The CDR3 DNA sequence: TGCGCCAGCACTGGGGGTTCGGCCCAAGAGACCCAGTACTTC.

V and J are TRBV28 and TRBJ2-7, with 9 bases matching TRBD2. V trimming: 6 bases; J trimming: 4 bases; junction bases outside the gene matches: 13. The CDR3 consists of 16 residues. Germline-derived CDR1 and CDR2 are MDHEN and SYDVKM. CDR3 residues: CASSYPLTSGWYEQYF. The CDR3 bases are TGTGCCAGCAGCTACCCCCTCACTAGCGGGTGGTACGAGCAGTACTTC.

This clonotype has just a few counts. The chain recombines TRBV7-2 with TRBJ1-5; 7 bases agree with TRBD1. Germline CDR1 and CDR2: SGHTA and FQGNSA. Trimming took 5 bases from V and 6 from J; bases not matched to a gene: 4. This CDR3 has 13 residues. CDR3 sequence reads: CASSPRGGQPQHF. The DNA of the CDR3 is TGTGCCAGCAGCCCCAGGGGGGGTCAGCCCCAGCATTTT.

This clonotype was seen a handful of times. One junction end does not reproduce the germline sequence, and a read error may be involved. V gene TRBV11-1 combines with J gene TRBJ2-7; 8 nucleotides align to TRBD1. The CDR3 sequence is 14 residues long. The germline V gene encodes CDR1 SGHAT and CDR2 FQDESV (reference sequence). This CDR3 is CATSPGTGAYEQYF. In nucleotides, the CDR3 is TGTGCCACCAGCCCCGGGACAGGTGCCTACGAGCAGTACTTC.

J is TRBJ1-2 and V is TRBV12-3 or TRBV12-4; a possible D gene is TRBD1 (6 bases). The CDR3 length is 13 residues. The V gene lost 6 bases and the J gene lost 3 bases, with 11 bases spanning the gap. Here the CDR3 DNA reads TGTGCCAGCAGGACAGCAGGGGACTATGGCTACACCTTC. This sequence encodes CASRTAGDYGYTF.